This T cell receptor beta chain was retrieved from a study of blood T cell repertoires in COVID-19. For the study at large: Spain, Italy and the United States supplied samples that represented acute and convalescent COVID-19. PBMCs, B-cell-depleted T cells, or T cells were the source of the cDNA or gDNA that made up the material.

In the original workflow: By means of reference gene primer amplification, nucleated cell counts were estimated. Here immunoSEQ multiplex PCR was the method, and the copy in TCRdb shows in-frame clones only, minus some. V and J calls and clone size are as listed in that table; D and trimming were resolved from the DNA. The profile shows fewer than 250,000 clones, approximately 78% of them singletons. The CDR3 is 15 amino acids. The V end lost 0 bases, the J end lost 1 base, and 11 bases lay between the germline ends. CDR1 is GTSNPN and CDR2 is SVGIG in the germline V gene (reference sequence). Sequencing was carried out using peripheral blood. The source is a middle-aged woman with acute or convalescent COVID-19. The chain couples TRBV30 to TRBJ2-3; a possible D gene is TRBD2 (5 bases). The CDR3 region has the DNA TGTGCCTGGAGTGTGGGGAGCGCCGGCACAGATACGCAGTATTTT. Encoded protein: CAWSVGSAGTDTQYF.